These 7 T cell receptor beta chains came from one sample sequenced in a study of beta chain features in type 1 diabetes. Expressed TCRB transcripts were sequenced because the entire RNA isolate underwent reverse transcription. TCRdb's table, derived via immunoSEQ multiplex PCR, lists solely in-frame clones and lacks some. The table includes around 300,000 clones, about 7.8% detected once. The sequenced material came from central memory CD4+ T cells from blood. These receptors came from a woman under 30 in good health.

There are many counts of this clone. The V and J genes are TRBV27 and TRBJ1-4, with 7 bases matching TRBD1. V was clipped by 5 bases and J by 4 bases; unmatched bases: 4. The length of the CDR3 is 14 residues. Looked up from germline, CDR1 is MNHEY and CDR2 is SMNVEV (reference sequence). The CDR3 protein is CASSNRGGNEKLFF. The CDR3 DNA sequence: TGTGCCAGCAGTAACAGGGGAGGTAATGAAAAACTGTTTTTT. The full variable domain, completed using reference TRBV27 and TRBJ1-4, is EAQVTQNPRYLITVTGKKLTVTCSQNMNHEYMSWYRQDPGLGLRQIYYSMNVEVTDKGDVPEGYKVSRKEKRNFPLILESPSPNQTSLYFCASSNRGGNEKLFFGSGTQLSVL.

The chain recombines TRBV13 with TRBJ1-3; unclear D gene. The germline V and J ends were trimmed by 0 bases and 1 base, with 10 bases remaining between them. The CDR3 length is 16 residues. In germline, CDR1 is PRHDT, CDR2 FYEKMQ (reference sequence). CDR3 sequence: CASSLGRSRSGNTIYF. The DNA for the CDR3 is TGTGCCAGCAGCTTAGGGCGCAGCAGGTCTGGAAACACCATATATTTT.

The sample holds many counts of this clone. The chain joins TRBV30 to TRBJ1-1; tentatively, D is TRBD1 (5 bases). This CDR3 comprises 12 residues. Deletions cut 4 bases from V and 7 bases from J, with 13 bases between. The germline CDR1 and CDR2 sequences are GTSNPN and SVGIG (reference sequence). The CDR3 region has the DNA TGTGCCTGGACTGGGGGAAGGTTTGAAGCTTTCTTT. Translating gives CAWTGGRFEAFF.

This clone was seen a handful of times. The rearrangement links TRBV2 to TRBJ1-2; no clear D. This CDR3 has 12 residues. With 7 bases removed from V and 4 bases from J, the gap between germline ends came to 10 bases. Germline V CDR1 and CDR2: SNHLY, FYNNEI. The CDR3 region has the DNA TGTGCCAGCACAGAGACCGCCTATGGCTACACCTTC. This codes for CASTETAYGYTF.

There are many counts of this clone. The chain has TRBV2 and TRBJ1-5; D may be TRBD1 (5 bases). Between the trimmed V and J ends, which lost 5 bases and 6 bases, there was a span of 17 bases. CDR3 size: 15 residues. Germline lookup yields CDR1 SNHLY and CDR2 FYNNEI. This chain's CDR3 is CASSPEQGRGQPQHF. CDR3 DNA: TGTGCCAGCAGTCCCGAGCAGGGTAGGGGTCAGCCCCAGCATTTT.

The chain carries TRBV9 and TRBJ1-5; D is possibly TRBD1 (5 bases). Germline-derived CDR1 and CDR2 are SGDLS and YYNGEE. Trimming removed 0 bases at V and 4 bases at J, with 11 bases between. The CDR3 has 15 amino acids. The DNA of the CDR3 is TGTGCCAGCAGCGTAGCGGGGGTACCAAATCAGCCCCAGCATTTT. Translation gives CASSVAGVPNQPQHF.

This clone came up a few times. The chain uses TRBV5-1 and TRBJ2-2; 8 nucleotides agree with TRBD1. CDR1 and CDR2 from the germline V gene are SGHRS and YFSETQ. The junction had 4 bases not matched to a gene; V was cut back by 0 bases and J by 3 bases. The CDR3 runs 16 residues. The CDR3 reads CASSLAGGAYTGELFF. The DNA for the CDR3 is TGCGCCAGCAGCTTGGCAGGGGGCGCATACACCGGGGAGCTGTTTTTT.